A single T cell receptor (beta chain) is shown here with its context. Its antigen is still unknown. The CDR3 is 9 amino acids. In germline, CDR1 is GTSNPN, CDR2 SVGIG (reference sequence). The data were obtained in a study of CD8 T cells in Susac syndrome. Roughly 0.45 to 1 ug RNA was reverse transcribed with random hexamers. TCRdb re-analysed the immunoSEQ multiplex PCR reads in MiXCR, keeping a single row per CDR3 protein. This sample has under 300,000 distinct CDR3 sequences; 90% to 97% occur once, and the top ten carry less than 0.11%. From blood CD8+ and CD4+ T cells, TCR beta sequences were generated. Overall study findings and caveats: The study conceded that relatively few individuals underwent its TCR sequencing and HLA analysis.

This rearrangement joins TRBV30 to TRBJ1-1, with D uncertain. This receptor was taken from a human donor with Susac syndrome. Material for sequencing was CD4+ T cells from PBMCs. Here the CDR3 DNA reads TGTGCGTTGGGCACTGAAGCTTTCTTT. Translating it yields CALGTEAFF.